A single sample gave rise to the 31 T cell receptor beta chains below, sequenced in a study of neurological immune-mediated disorders. TCRdb used MiXCR to reprocess the 5' RACE reads, holding one entry per CDR3 protein. The data show 40,000 to 50,000 distinct CDR3 sequences, 1.9% seen once. The specimen was PBMCs. These receptors were taken from a woman aged 40 to 55 with multiple sclerosis.

This clonotype was counted many times. The J gene is TRBJ1-2, the V gene TRBV19; no definite D call. Deletions cut 8 bases from V and 2 bases from J, with 6 bases between. Per germline, CDR1 LNHDA and CDR2 SQIVND (reference sequence). The CDR3 totals 11 residues. DNA for the CDR3: TGTGCCAGTGGACGGAACTATGGCTACACCTTC. Protein product: CASGRNYGYTF.

The sample holds many counts of this clonotype. This chain joins TRBV20-1 and TRBJ2-2, with 7 bases identical to TRBD1. The V segment lost 1 base and the J segment 8 bases; nucleotides outside the gene matches: 10. CDR1 DFQATT and CDR2 SNEGSKA come from the germline V gene (reference sequence). There are 15 residues in the CDR3. CDR3 amino acids: CSARADRARIGELFF. Here the CDR3 DNA reads TGCAGTGCTAGAGCTGACAGGGCGCGGATTGGGGAGCTGTTTTTT.

This clonotype was recorded at least ten times. This rearrangement joins TRBV7-9 to TRBJ2-7; 8 positions agree with TRBD2. Germline assignment: CDR1 SEHNR and CDR2 FQNEAQ (reference sequence). V trimming: 0 bases; J trimming: 5 bases; junction bases outside the gene matches: 6. The CDR3 runs 15 residues. As DNA, the CDR3 is TGTGCCAGCAGCTTAGCGCTGGGGACTAGAGACGAGCAGTACTTC. It encodes CASSLALGTRDEQYF.

The sample holds many counts of this clonotype. The chain links TRBV6-6 to TRBJ2-3, with 12 nucleotides matching TRBD2. The V gene's germline CDR1 is MNHNY and CDR2 SVGAGI (reference sequence). This CDR3 comprises 17 residues. V lost 5 bases and J lost 0; bases outside the gene matches: 6. The CDR3: CASSPWTSGASTDTQYF. For the CDR3, the DNA is TGTGCCAGCAGTCCCTGGACTAGCGGGGCGAGCACAGATACGCAGTATTTT.

For this clonotype: A read error may be the cause here, since a much bigger clone is one base away. The CDR3: CSVDSNYGYNF. The CDR3, as DNA: TGCAGCGTTGACAGCAACTATGGCTACAACTTC. The chain carries TRBV29-1 and TRBJ1-2, with no clear D. Germline V gene sequence: CDR1 SQVTM, CDR2 ANQGSEA. The CDR3 length is 11 residues.

In this sample, this clonotype turned up many times. The CDR3 sequence is CASSQGPQPETQYF. DNA of the CDR3: TGCGCCAGCTCCCAGGGACCGCAACCGGAGACCCAGTACTTC. The chain carries TRBV5-1 and TRBJ2-5; D may match TRBD1 or TRBD2 (5 bases each). V was clipped by 7 bases and J by 5 bases, with 18 bases between them. Germline values: CDR1 SGHRS, CDR2 YFSETQ. CDR3 length: 14 amino acids.

There are many counts of this clonotype. This sequence joins TRBV20-1 and TRBJ2-5; tentatively, D is TRBD1 (6 bases). Looked up from germline, CDR1 is DFQATT and CDR2 is SNEGSKA (reference sequence). This CDR3 has 15 residues. Trimming removed 3 bases from V and 1 base from J, with 15 bases in between. The CDR3: CSASRPAGVQETQYF. CDR3 DNA: TGCAGTGCTAGTAGACCTGCAGGGGTCCAAGAGACCCAGTACTTC.

There are many counts of this clonotype. The chain carries TRBV5-1 and TRBJ2-3; D unresolved. Trimming pared 0 bases from V and 1 base from J, leaving 3 bases between. Per germline, CDR1 SGHRS and CDR2 YFSETQ. CDR3 length: 13 residues. The CDR3 DNA reads as TGCGCCAGCAGCTTGGTTGGCACAGATACGCAGTATTTT. The encoded protein is CASSLVGTDTQYF.

This clonotype has a count of ten or more. The chain is built from TRBV4-1 and TRBJ1-2; no clear D. CDR3 length equals 13 residues. Per the germline V gene, CDR1 is MGHRA and CDR2 is YSYEKL. The ends were cut back, 2 bases at V and 4 bases at J, with 8 bases in the middle. The CDR3 DNA reads TGCGCCAGCAGCCAAACGATCTTCTATGGCTACACCTTC. This sequence encodes CASSQTIFYGYTF.

Ten or more counts support this clonotype. The rearrangement uses TRBV5-1 and TRBJ2-7; D ambiguous. CDR1 and CDR2 (germline): SGHRS, YFSETQ. The CDR3 runs 13 residues. V shed 0 bases and J shed 3 bases, with 7 bases lying between them. CDR3 in amino acids: CASSLALGYEQYF. The CDR3 nucleotides read TGCGCCAGCAGCTTGGCTCTCGGCTACGAGCAGTACTTC.

This clonotype was picked up many times. The chain recombines TRBV7-8 with TRBJ1-2; maybe TRBD1 (5 bases). CDR1 and CDR2 from the germline V gene are SGHVS and FQNEAQ. V lost 5 bases, J lost 7 bases, and 14 bases lay in between. This CDR3 is 13 amino acids long. In nucleotides, the CDR3 is TGTGCCAGCAGCCCTGACTGGCAGGGTGGCTACACCTTC. Protein product: CASSPDWQGGYTF. The full variable domain, completed using reference TRBV7-8 and TRBJ1-2, is GAGVSQSPRYKVAKRGQDVALRCDPISGHVSLFWYQQALGQGPEFLTYFQNEAQLDKSGLPSDRFFAERPEGSVSTLKIQRTQQEDSAVYLCASSPDWQGGYTFGSGTRLTVV.

This clonotype occurred a few times. The V gene is TRBV9, the J gene TRBJ1-2; D is uncertain. Germline V CDR1 and CDR2: SGDLS, YYNGEE. This CDR3 has 11 amino acids. The V end was cut by 3 bases, the J end by 7 bases, with 7 bases between. As DNA, the CDR3 is TGTGCCAGCAGCGGTCGGGGTGGCTACACCTTC. This gives the protein CASSGRGGYTF.

There are many counts of this clonotype. This chain joins TRBV5-1 and TRBJ1-2; 7 nucleotides line up with TRBD1. The J segment lost 3 bases and the V segment lost 1 base, leaving 3 bases of the junction unmatched. The germline V gene encodes CDR1 SGHRS and CDR2 YFSETQ. The CDR3 runs to 14 residues. This CDR3 reads CASSLTGEDYGYTF. CDR3 coding DNA: TGCGCCAGCAGCTTGACAGGGGAGGACTATGGCTACACCTTC. Filled out from reference TRBV5-1 and TRBJ1-2, the complete variable domain reads KAGVTQTPRYLIKTRGQQVTLSCSPISGHRSVSWYQQTPGQGLQFLFEYFSETQRNKGNFPGRFSGRQFSNSRSEMNVSTLELGDSALYLCASSLTGEDYGYTFGSGTRLTVV.

Ten or more counts support this clonotype. CDR3 bases: TGTGCCAGCAGCGAACCAGTAGGGCGGGGGAACACAGATACGCAGTATTTT. Protein product: CASSEPVGRGNTDTQYF. The chain is built from TRBV25-1 and TRBJ2-3; 7 bases align to TRBD2. The CDR3 spans 17 residues. Germline values: CDR1 MGHDK, CDR2 SYGVNS. J lost 2 bases, V lost 6 bases, and 14 bases had no gene match.

This clonotype was recorded many times. J is TRBJ1-2 and V is TRBV5-1, with D perhaps matching TRBD1 (5 bases). Germline lookup yields CDR1 SGHRS and CDR2 YFSETQ. This CDR3 contains 15 residues. Trimming removed 0 bases at V and 4 bases at J, with 13 bases between. The CDR3 DNA reads as TGCGCCAGCAGCTTGGAGGGCAGGGCAGGCTATGGCTACACCTTC. Its protein product is CASSLEGRAGYGYTF.

This clonotype has ten or more counts. The gene calls are TRBV5-1 and TRBJ1-1; 7 nucleotides align to TRBD1. The germline gives CDR1 SGHRS, CDR2 YFSETQ. CDR3 length: 14 amino acids. The junction had 3 bases not matched to a gene; V was cut back by 0 bases and J by 4 bases. CDR3: CASSLDPGGTEAFF. As DNA, the CDR3 is TGCGCCAGCAGCTTGGATCCAGGGGGCACTGAAGCTTTCTTT.

This clonotype was found many times. The DNA for the CDR3 is TGCAGTGCTAGGAGGCGGGGTACTGAAGCTTTCTTT. Its translation: CSARRRGTEAFF. The rearrangement joins TRBV20-1 to TRBJ1-1, with D uncertain. Germline loops: CDR1 DFQATT, CDR2 SNEGSKA (reference sequence). There are 12 residues in the CDR3. V was trimmed by 3 bases and J by 5 bases, leaving 10 bases between them.

This clonotype was seen many times. This chain links TRBV29-1 with TRBJ1-2; D is uncertain. CDR3 length: 14 amino acids. From germline, CDR1 is SQVTM and CDR2 ANQGSEA. The V end was cut by 0 bases, the J end by 8 bases, with 16 bases between. CDR3 region: CSVEDFHERSGYTF. In DNA form, the CDR3 reads TGCAGCGTTGAAGATTTTCACGAACGGTCGGGCTACACCTTC. Based on the CDR3 plus reference TRBV29-1 and TRBJ1-2, the full variable domain is SAVISQKPSRDICQRGTSLTIQCQVDSQVTMMFWYRQQPGQSLTLIATANQGSEATYESGFVIDKFPISRPNLTFSTLTVSNMSPEDSSIYLCSVEDFHERSGYTFGSGTRLTVV.

This clonotype was observed at least ten times. V is TRBV7-6 and J is TRBJ2-3, with 9 positions matching TRBD2. CDR1 and CDR2 from the germline V gene are SGHVS and FNYEAQ. J was trimmed by 1 base and V by 4 bases; bases with no gene match: 3. The CDR3 extends over 15 amino acids. The DNA of the CDR3 is TGTGCCAGCAGCTCCAAGCGGGGGGGCACAGATACGCAGTATTTT. Protein: CASSSKRGGTDTQYF. The entire variable domain, with the rest obtained from reference TRBV7-6 and TRBJ2-3, is as follows: GAGVSQSPRYKVTKRGQDVALRCDPISGHVSLYWYRQALGQGPEFLTYFNYEAQQDKSGLPNDRFSAERPEGSISTLTIQRTEQRDSAMYRCASSSKRGGTDTQYFGPGTRLTVL.

This clonotype was seen ten or more times. The chain uses TRBV10-3 and TRBJ2-1; 9 nucleotides align to TRBD2. Looked up from germline, CDR1 is ENHRY and CDR2 is SYGVKD. J gave up 5 bases and V 7 bases, and 9 bases lay outside the gene matches. There are 15 residues in the CDR3. CDR3 amino acids: CAINQGGGVHNEQFF. As DNA, the CDR3 is TGTGCCATCAATCAAGGCGGGGGGGTCCACAATGAGCAGTTCTTC.

This clonotype has more than one count but fewer than ten. The rearrangement links TRBV5-1 to TRBJ2-3; no clear D. The CDR3 sequence is 15 residues long. CDR1 SGHRS and CDR2 YFSETQ come from the germline V gene. V lost 1 base and J lost 6, with 15 bases in between. The CDR3 spells CASSLSQAPRDTQYF. DNA of the CDR3: TGCGCCAGCAGCTTGAGCCAGGCTCCCCGGGATACGCAGTATTTT.

Many counts were recorded for this clonotype. The V call is TRBV5-1, the J call TRBJ1-1; D unresolved. The V gene's germline CDR1 is SGHRS and CDR2 YFSETQ. The CDR3 spans 14 residues. Deletions cut 0 bases from V and 5 bases from J, with 11 bases between. The CDR3 here is CASSLGSHRTEAFF. Here the CDR3 DNA reads TGCGCCAGCAGCTTGGGGTCTCATAGAACTGAAGCTTTCTTT.

This clonotype appeared many times. This chain connects TRBV9 to TRBJ2-7, with a possible D match to TRBD1 (6 bases). The CDR3 totals 16 residues. Germline V gives CDR1 SGDLS, CDR2 YYNGEE. Trimming took 0 bases from V and 0 from J, leaving 13 bases between them. CDR3 DNA: TGTGCCAGCAGCGTAGGGTCAGGGGTGAGCTCCTACGAGCAGTACTTC. Translated, it gives CASSVGSGVSSYEQYF.

This clonotype has at least ten counts. V and J are TRBV5-1 and TRBJ1-1, with D possibly being TRBD1 (5 bases). This CDR3 contains 15 residues. Germline CDR1 SGHRS, CDR2 YFSETQ. The ends were cut back, 4 bases at V and 2 bases at J, with 15 bases in the middle. CDR3 coding DNA: TGCGCCAGCAGCCCCCCGGACACTTATAACACTGAAGCTTTCTTT. Protein sequence: CASSPPDTYNTEAFF. Drawing the rest from reference TRBV5-1 and TRBJ1-1, the complete variable domain is KAGVTQTPRYLIKTRGQQVTLSCSPISGHRSVSWYQQTPGQGLQFLFEYFSETQRNKGNFPGRFSGRQFSNSRSEMNVSTLELGDSALYLCASSPPDTYNTEAFFGQGTRLTVV.

This clonotype was observed at least ten times. The chain carries TRBV20-1 and TRBJ1-4; D unclear. The CDR3 consists of 14 residues. CDR1 is DFQATT and CDR2 is SNEGSKA in the germline V gene (reference sequence). V was clipped by 5 bases and J by 4 bases, with 14 bases between them. Written as DNA, the CDR3 is TGCAGTGCTCTCACCGGGCCCTTTAATGAAAAACTGTTTTTT. This sequence encodes CSALTGPFNEKLFF.

This clonotype has a count of ten or more. This sequence joins TRBV9 and TRBJ2-1; either TRBD1 or TRBD2 may fit D (7 bases each). CDR1 SGDLS and CDR2 YYNGEE come from the germline V gene. V was trimmed by 0 bases and J by 10 bases, leaving 20 bases between them. The CDR3 consists of 16 residues. Written as DNA, the CDR3 is TGTGCCAGCAGCGTAGGGGGGGGACAGCATCTCAAGGAGCAGTTCTTC. Amino acid sequence: CASSVGGGQHLKEQFF.

Ten or more counts support this clonotype. The V and J genes are TRBV7-9 and TRBJ2-2; TRBD2 aligns across 15 bases. Losses at the gene ends were 6 bases for V and 4 bases for J; bases not matched to a gene: 3. CDR1 SEHNR and CDR2 FQNEAQ come from the germline V gene (reference sequence). The CDR3 is 16 amino acids. The chain's CDR3 is CASSGLAGGLTGELFF. DNA of the CDR3: TGTGCCAGCAGTGGACTAGCGGGGGGGCTCACCGGGGAGCTGTTTTTT.

This clonotype was observed many times. The rearrangement joins TRBV5-1 to TRBJ1-6; TRBD1 matches 7 bases. The J segment lost 8 bases and the V segment lost 0 bases, leaving 5 bases of the junction unmatched. CDR1 and CDR2 from the germline V gene are SGHRS and YFSETQ. The CDR3 loop spans 15 amino acids. Written as DNA, the CDR3 is TGCGCCAGCAGCTTGGACGGGACAGCCCATTCACCCCTCCACTTT. This gives the protein CASSLDGTAHSPLHF.

This clonotype was found many times. This chain links TRBV5-1 with TRBJ2-1; perhaps D is TRBD1 or TRBD2 (5 bases each). V was clipped by 4 bases and J by 5 bases, with 10 bases between them. In germline, CDR1 is SGHRS, CDR2 YFSETQ. CDR3 length equals 13 residues. CDR3: CASSMGPNNEQFF. The CDR3 DNA sequence: TGCGCCAGCAGCATGGGACCAAACAATGAGCAGTTCTTC.

Ten or more counts support this clonotype. V usage is TRBV5-1 and J usage is TRBJ2-3; D not resolved. V lost 3 bases, J lost 3 bases, and 11 bases lay in between. This CDR3 is built from 14 residues. CDR1 is SGHRS, CDR2 YFSETQ, per germline. In DNA, the CDR3 is TGCGCCAGCAGCTACAAACAGAAAACAGATACGCAGTATTTT. It yields the protein CASSYKQKTDTQYF. The whole variable domain, remainder taken from reference TRBV5-1 and TRBJ2-3, is KAGVTQTPRYLIKTRGQQVTLSCSPISGHRSVSWYQQTPGQGLQFLFEYFSETQRNKGNFPGRFSGRQFSNSRSEMNVSTLELGDSALYLCASSYKQKTDTQYFGPGTRLTVL.

This clonotype has at least ten counts. This chain connects TRBV20-1 to TRBJ2-2, with a tentative D call TRBD1 (7 bases). The CDR3 runs 15 residues. Germline V CDR1 and CDR2: DFQATT, SNEGSKA (reference sequence). V was shortened by 3 bases and J by 5 bases, with 16 bases between the two germline ends. CDR3 residues: CSARPTGRWTGELFF. The CDR3 region has the DNA TGCAGTGCTAGGCCGACAGGGAGGTGGACCGGGGAGCTGTTTTTT.